The present T cell receptor (beta chain) was sequenced within a study of T-cell memory formation after mild COVID-19 (dated by TCRdb to the early 2020s). Turning to the overall study: Most TCR sequence clusters were specific to one of the two donors. Longitudinal TCRalpha and TCRbeta repertoire sequencing tracked T-cell clones expanding and contracting after mild COVID-19 in two donors. The cohort comprised two young, previously healthy adult volunteers, one female and one male.

The paper as a whole reports these results and caveats: Whether the second-wave clones peaking on day 37 were SARS-CoV-2 specific was not confirmed. Contracting CD4+ clones appeared mostly in the CM and EM memory subsets, whereas CD8+ clones were enriched in EMRA. From day 15 to 85, contracting clones showed balanced CD4/CD8 phenotypes, whereas a second wave of clones that expanded from day 15 to 37 leaned towards CD4+. Only a couple of mild cases were covered by the study, and larger cohorts that include severe cases with pre-infection samples were considered necessary. Some responding clones were found in pre-infection memory, which suggests that pre-existing cross-reactive memory T cells took part in the SARS-CoV-2 response.

Ficoll-Paque density gradient centrifugation was used to isolate PBMCs. The CDR3 starts with the cysteine, ends with the phenylalanine, and has 15 residues. Only CDR3 DNA remains: 45 bases, in frame from the first base. CDR1 and CDR2 were assigned from the germline V gene as SGHDT and YYEEEE. V sheds 6 bases and J sheds 0 bases, leaving 16 bases between their ends. The sample was run on an Illumina NovaSeq 6000. TCRalpha and TCRbeta cDNA libraries were built by 5'RACE with constant-segment primers, adding sample barcodes and unique molecular identifiers. Trizol reagent was used to extract RNA from every sample. Amplification of the libraries took two PCR steps, and the second step added a second sample barcode plus Illumina TruSeq adapters. The libraries were sequenced on an Illumina NovaSeq using 2 x 150 bp paired-end reads. The paper's processing steps were these. Demultiplexing of reads and collapsing into UMI-guided consensus sequences were performed with migec v1.2.7. Using mixcr v2.1.11, the UMI consensuses were aligned to TRA and TRB V and J templates and assembled into clonotypes. Clonotypes were classified as expanded or contracted when called significant by both edgeR and NoisET, with noise models trained on biological replicates. For edgeR calls, the thresholds were a false discovery rate-adjusted p below 0.01 and a log2 fold-change of 1. As an exploratory analysis of dynamics, PCA with hierarchical clustering was applied to max-normalized trajectories of the 1000 most abundant clonotypes. The CD4 or CD8 phenotype of responding clones was assigned using the separately sequenced CD4+ and CD8+ repertoires. The public reads were reanalyzed by TCRdb: fastp trimming at Q25, MiXCR alignment, in-frame beta chains only. Each entry is one CDR3 protein sequence, shown with its most common DNA and genes. The authors' filters were not applied to this entry. A total of roughly 480,000 distinct CDR3 sequences appear in this sample, approximately 25% of them only once. The top ten clonotypes cover 12% of the sample.

This clonotype has a handful of counts. No cognate antigen has been identified for it. Base quality data are lacking; no much larger clone is found one base away. The specimen sequenced was PBMCs or a T cell subset sorted from them (not recorded which). This receptor was taken from an adult woman who had mild COVID-19 (a few samples of this study predate the infection). The sample titles of this study are shuffled in the database, so cell type and time point are left out; the donor was told from shared clones. The chain was built from TRBV5-6 and TRBJ2-7; a weak D assignment points to TRBD1 (6 bases agree). The CDR3 here reads CASTTRDTLSYEQYF. The nucleotide sequence reads as follows: TGTGCCAGCACCACCCGGGACACCCTCTCCTACGAGCAGTACTTC.